This TCR beta chain was identified in a study of blood T cells in healthy people across ages. This clonotype was counted a few times. Between the trimmed V and J ends, which lost 3 bases and 4 bases, there was a span of 15 bases. The germline V gene has CDR1 DFQATT and CDR2 SNEGSKA (reference sequence). The CDR3 has 14 residues. It was with a sample-barcoded 5' primer and a J-beta primer mix that a second PCR of roughly 6 to 11 cycles was run. Every individual sample yielded 2.5 million or more paired-end reads (each containing CDR3). TCRdb recomputed calls from the 5' RACE reads with MiXCR, one row per CDR3 protein. Of roughly 1,300,000 distinct CDR3 sequences in the sample, 55% to 75% were seen once. A minimum of 6.5 million PBMCs was isolated per sample.

The specimen sequenced was blood. The J gene is TRBJ2-5, the V gene TRBV20-1; a weak D match, TRBD2 (5 bases). The sequence was obtained from a man between 18 and 35 years old in good health. This CDR3 is CSARTTRGLETQYF. DNA for the CDR3: TGCAGTGCTAGGACTACCCGTGGTCTAGAGACCCAGTACTTC.